These T cell receptor beta chains were read from a single sample in a study of blood T cell repertoires in COVID-19. Clones were sequenced by immunoSEQ multiplex PCR, and TCRdb holds only the in-frame ones, with some missing. Among roughly 230,000 clones listed, more than 65% were seen once. Source material: PBMCs or T cells enriched from blood (not recorded which). These receptors originate from a man aged 45-65 years who had recovered from COVID-19. Both conserved end residues are part of each CDR3. The order of the fields is clone size, D gene, V gene, J gene, CDR3 protein. The D gene is left open where the match is weak. Size is stated for part of the rows, as once, few or many counts, or as a class when the clone is expanded.

NA	NA	TRBV28	TRBJ2-2	CASTTSSFFGELFF
NA	NA	TRBV19	TRBJ2-7	CASSIRGEGPHEQYF
NA	TRBD1	TRBV9	TRBJ2-1	CASSVTGGGYNEQFF
NA	NA	TRBV7-2	TRBJ2-7	CASSFSGTESYEQYF
NA	TRBD1	TRBV24-1	TRBJ2-2	CATSDPTGAGTGELFF
NA	TRBD1	TRBV11-3	TRBJ2-3	CASTPPGTGVEDGTQYF
NA	NA	TRBV16	TRBJ2-5	CASSKNGETQYF
NA	NA	TRBV11-2	TRBJ1-1	CASSPGTVGGTEAFF
NA	TRBD1	TRBV9	TRBJ1-2	CASSALQGASYGYTF
NA	TRBD1	TRBV7-3	TRBJ1-2	CASSLTPGQRGYTF
NA	NA	TRBV7-8	TRBJ1-1	CASSLARESTEAFF
once	NA	TRBV19	TRBJ1-4	CASSFGGVPEKLFF
NA	NA	TRBV13	TRBJ2-1	CASSSQPGQYNEQFF
NA	NA	TRBV7-9	TRBJ1-1	CASSPAWGRDTEAFF
few	NA	TRBV11-3	TRBJ1-6	CASSPARGNSPLHF
few	TRBD2	TRBV6-5	TRBJ2-3	CASQRTQRDTDTQYF
NA	TRBD2	TRBV27	TRBJ2-1	CATSKGTSDNEQFF
NA	NA	TRBV7-3	TRBJ1-1	CASSSRVGNTEAFF
once	NA	TRBV27	TRBJ2-7	CASRSFSRGSYEQYF
NA	TRBD1	TRBV19	TRBJ2-2	CASSIGTGPTGELFF
NA	NA	TRBV12-5	TRBJ2-5	CASGLIGGSGETQYF
NA	TRBD1	TRBV6-5	TRBJ1-4	CASRDRDRGLGVLFF
NA	NA	TRBV6-2/TRBV6-3	TRBJ1-3	CASSYSGWTGNTIYF
NA	NA	TRBV28	TRBJ1-5	CASSLRRRGYQPQHF
once	NA	TRBV20-1	TRBJ1-6	CSASEQVNSPLHF
NA	NA	TRBV3-1/TRBV3-2	TRBJ1-2	CASSQYEVYGYTF
NA	NA	TRBV18	TRBJ2-5	CASSPLAETQYF
NA	NA	TRBV3-1/TRBV3-2	TRBJ2-3	CASSQERQAPYTDTQYF
once	NA	TRBV7-2	TRBJ2-7	CASSLTSSYEQYF
NA	TRBD1	TRBV10-3	TRBJ2-1	CAISGATGGPFYNEQFF
NA	TRBD1	TRBV5-8	TRBJ2-2	CASSLRTGRTGELFF
once	NA	TRBV7-3	TRBJ1-6	CASSLTEAYNSPLHF
NA	TRBD2	TRBV5-6	TRBJ2-7	CASSLVSGGVYEQYF
NA	TRBD1	TRBV11-2	TRBJ2-3	CASSYRQGIITDTQYF
NA	TRBD2	TRBV7-9	TRBJ2-2	CASSPMGLGNTGELFF
NA	NA	TRBV7-9	TRBJ1-4	CASSFAGGEKLFF
NA	NA	TRBV5-5	TRBJ2-7	CASIRGGLSYEQYF
NA	NA	TRBV6-1	TRBJ2-4	CASSEYGLPRWYF
NA	NA	TRBV24-1	TRBJ1-5	CATSDWTENQPQHF
NA	NA	TRBV7-9	TRBJ2-7	CASSLGGGGMTSSYEQYF
NA	NA	TRBV27	TRBJ2-2	CASSLIGSGGELFF
NA	TRBD1	TRBV5-1	TRBJ2-2	CASSSGQGNTGELFF
NA	NA	TRBV7-9	TRBJ1-4	CASSLGGPGNEKLFF
NA	TRBD2	TRBV4-1	TRBJ2-7	CASSQGGGGPSTYEQYF
NA	NA	TRBV18	TRBJ2-5	CASSPTLQETQYF
NA	NA	TRBV12-3/TRBV12-4	TRBJ1-5	CASSPSNQPQHF
NA	NA	TRBV5-6	TRBJ2-4	CASSAAGSLAKNIQYF
NA	TRBD1	TRBV4-2	TRBJ2-4	CASSGQGVLAKNIQYF